This TCR beta chain is drawn from a study of blood T cell repertoires in COVID-19. Whole-study context: PBMCs, B-cell-depleted T cells, or T cells were the source of the cDNA or gDNA that made up the material.

With V trimmed by 5 bases and J by 4 bases, 8 bases remained unmatched. Germline V gives CDR1 MDHEN, CDR2 SYDVKM. The CDR3 covers 14 residues. As originally analysed: It was from reference gene primer amplification that nucleated cell counts were estimated. Measured with immunoSEQ multiplex PCR; TCRdb has only the in-frame clones, and not every one. Clone size and the V and J calls come from that table; the DNA yielded D and trimming. The data show some 260,000 clones, roughly 80% seen once. This chain uses TRBV28 with TRBJ2-7, with 7 bases lining up with TRBD1. The source of this sequence is an older man with acute or convalescent COVID-19. Sequenced material: peripheral blood. The CDR3 DNA reads as TGTGCCAGCAGTCACCTCCGGGACAGTTACGAGCAGTACTTC. Its protein product is CASSHLRDSYEQYF.